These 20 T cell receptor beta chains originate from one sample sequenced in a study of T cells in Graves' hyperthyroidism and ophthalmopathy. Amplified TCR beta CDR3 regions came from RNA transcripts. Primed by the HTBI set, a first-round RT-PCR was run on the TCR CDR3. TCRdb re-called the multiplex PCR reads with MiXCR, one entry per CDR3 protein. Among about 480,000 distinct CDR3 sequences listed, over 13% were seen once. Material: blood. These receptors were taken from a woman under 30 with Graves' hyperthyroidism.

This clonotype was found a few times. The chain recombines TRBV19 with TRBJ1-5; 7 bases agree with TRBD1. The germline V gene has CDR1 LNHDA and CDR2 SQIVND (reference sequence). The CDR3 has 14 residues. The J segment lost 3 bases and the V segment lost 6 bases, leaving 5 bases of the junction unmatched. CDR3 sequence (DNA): TGTGCCAGTAGGCTAGGACAGGACAATCAGCCCCAGCATTTT. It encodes CASRLGQDNQPQHF.

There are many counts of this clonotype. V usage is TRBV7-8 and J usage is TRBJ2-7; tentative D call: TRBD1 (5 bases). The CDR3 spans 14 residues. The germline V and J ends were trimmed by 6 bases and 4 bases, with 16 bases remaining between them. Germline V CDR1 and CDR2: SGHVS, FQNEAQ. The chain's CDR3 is CASSSQQVAYEQYF. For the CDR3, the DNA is TGTGCCAGCAGTTCACAACAGGTGGCTTACGAGCAGTACTTC. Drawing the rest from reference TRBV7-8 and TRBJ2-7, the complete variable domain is GAGVSQSPRYKVAKRGQDVALRCDPISGHVSLFWYQQALGQGPEFLTYFQNEAQLDKSGLPSDRFFAERPEGSVSTLKIQRTQQEDSAVYLCASSSQQVAYEQYFGPGTRLTVT.

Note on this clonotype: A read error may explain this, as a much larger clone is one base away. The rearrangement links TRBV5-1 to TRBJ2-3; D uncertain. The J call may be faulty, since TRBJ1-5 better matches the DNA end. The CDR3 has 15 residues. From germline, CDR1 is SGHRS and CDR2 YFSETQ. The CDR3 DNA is TGCGCCAGCAGCGGGGAAGGCAGAACCACAGATACGCAGCATTTT. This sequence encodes CASSGEGRTTDTQHF.

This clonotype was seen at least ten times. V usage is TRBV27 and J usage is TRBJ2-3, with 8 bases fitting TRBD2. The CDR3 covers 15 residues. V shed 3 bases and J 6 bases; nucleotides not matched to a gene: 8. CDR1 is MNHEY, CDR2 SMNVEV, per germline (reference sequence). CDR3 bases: TGTGCCAGCAGTTTCCGGACAAGCGGGAGTGATACGCAGTATTTT. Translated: CASSFRTSGSDTQYF.

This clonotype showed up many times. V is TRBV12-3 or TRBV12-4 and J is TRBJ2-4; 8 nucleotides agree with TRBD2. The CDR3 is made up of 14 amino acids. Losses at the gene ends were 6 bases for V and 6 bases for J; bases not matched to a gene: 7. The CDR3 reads CASRQTSGANIQYF. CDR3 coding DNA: TGTGCCAGCAGACAAACTAGCGGAGCAAACATTCAGTACTTC.

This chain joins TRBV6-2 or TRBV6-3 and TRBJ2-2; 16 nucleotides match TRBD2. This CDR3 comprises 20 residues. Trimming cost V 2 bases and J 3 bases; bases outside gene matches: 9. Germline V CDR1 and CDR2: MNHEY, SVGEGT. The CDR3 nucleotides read TGTGCCAGCAGTTACCCCCCCGGGACTAGCGGGAGGGCCGACACCGGGGAGCTGTTTTTT. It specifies CASSYPPGTSGRADTGELFF.

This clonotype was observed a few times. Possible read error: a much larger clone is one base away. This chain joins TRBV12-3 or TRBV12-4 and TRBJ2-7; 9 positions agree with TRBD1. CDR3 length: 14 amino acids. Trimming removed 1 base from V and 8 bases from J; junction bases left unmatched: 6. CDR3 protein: CASSLGGQGYKQYF. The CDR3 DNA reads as TGTGCCAGCAGTTTAGGCGGACAGGGGTACAAGCAGTACTTC.

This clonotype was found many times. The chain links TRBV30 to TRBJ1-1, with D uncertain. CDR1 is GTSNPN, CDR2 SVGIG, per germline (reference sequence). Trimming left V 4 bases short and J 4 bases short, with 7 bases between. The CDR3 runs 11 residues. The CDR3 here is CAWIGSTEAFF. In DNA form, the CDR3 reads TGTGCCTGGATCGGTAGCACTGAAGCTTTCTTT.

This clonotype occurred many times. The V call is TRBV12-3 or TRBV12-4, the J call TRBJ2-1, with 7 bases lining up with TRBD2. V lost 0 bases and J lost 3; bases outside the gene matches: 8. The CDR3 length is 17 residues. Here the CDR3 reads CASSLAGGPVSYNEQFF. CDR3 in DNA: TGTGCCAGCAGTTTAGCGGGAGGGCCAGTTAGCTACAATGAGCAGTTCTTC.

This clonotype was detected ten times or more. The CDR3 DNA reads TGCAGTGCTACTGGTCCGCGCCCCTACGAGCAGTACTTC. Translated, it gives CSATGPRPYEQYF. The chain recombines TRBV20-1 with TRBJ2-7; D remains ambiguous. CDR3 length: 13 residues. Germline loops: CDR1 DFQATT, CDR2 SNEGSKA (reference sequence). Trimming left V 4 bases short and J 2 bases short, with 12 bases between.

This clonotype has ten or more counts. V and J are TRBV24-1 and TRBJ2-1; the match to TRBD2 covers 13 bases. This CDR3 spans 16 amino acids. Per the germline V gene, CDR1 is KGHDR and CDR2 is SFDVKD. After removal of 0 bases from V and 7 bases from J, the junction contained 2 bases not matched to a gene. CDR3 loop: CATSDLPTSGRNEQFF. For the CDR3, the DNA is TGTGCCACCAGTGATTTGCCGACTAGCGGGAGGAATGAGCAGTTCTTC.

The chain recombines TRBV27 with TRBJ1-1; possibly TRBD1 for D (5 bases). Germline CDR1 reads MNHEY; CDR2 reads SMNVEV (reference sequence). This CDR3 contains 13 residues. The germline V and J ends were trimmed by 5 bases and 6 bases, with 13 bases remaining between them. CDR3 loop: CASSIGAGPEAFF. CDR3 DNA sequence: TGTGCCAGCAGTATAGGAGCAGGGCCTGAAGCTTTCTTT.

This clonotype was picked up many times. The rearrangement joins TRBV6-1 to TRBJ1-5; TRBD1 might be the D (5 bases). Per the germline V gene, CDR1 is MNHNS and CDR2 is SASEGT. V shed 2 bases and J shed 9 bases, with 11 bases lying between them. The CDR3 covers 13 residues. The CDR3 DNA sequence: TGTGCCAGCAGTGAACTACCGGGACGGCCCCAGCATTTT. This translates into CASSELPGRPQHF.

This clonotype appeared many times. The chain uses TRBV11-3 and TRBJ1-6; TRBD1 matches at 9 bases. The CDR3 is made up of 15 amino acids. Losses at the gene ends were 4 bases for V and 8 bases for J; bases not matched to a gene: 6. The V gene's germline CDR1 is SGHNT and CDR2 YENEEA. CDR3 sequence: CASSSRTGADSPLHF. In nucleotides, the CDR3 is TGTGCCAGCAGCTCCCGGACAGGGGCGGATTCACCCCTCCACTTT.

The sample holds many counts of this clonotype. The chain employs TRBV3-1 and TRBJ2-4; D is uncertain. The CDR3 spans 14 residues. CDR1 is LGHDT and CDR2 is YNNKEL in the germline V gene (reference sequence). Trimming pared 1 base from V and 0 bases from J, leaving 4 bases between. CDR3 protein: CASSQVVAKNIQYF. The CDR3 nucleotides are TGTGCCAGCAGCCAAGTTGTAGCCAAAAACATTCAGTACTTC.

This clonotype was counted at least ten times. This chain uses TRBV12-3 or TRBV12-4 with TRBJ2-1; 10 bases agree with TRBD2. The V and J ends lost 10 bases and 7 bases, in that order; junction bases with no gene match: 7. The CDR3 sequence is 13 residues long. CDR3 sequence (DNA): TGTGCCACCGGAGCGGGAGGGGGAAATGAGCAGTTCTTC. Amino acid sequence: CATGAGGGNEQFF.

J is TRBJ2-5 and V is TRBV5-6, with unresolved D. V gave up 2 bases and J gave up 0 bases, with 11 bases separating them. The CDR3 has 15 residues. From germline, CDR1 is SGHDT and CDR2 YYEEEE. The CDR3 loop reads CASSFYEEYQETQYF. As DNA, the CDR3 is TGTGCCAGCAGCTTTTATGAGGAGTACCAAGAGACCCAGTACTTC.

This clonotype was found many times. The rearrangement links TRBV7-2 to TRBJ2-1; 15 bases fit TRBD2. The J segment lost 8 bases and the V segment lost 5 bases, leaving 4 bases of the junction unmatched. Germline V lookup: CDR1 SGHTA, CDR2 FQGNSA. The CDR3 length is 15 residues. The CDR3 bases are TGTGCCAGCAGCAGGACTAGCGGGAGGGTGTATGAGCAGTTCTTC. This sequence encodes CASSRTSGRVYEQFF.

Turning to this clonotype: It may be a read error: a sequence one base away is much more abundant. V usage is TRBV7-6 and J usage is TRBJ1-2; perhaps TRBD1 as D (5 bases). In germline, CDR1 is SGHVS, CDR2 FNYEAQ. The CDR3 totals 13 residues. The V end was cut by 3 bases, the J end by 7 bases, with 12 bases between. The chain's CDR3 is CASSLDGTGGYTF. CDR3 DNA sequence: TGTGCCAGCAGCTTGGACGGGACGGGTGGCTACACCTTC.

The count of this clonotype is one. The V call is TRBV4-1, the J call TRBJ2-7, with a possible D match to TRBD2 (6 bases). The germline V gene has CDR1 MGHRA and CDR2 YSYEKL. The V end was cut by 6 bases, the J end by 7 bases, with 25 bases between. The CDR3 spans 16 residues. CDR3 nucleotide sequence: TGCGCCAGCAGTGGGTCAAGGGGACTCCTCTCGGGTGAGCAGTACTTC. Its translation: CASSGSRGLLSGEQYF.